This T cell receptor beta chain was found in a study of identical twins. Each CDR3 protein gets one entry after TCRdb re-called the 5' RACE reads with MiXCR. The table shows approximately 240,000 distinct CDR3 sequences, with about 14% occurring only once. This clonotype was seen a few times. Its target is not known. The CDR3 sequence is 14 residues long. CDR1 is KGHSH, CDR2 LQKENI, per germline. V lost 2 bases and J lost 3, with 8 bases in between. Study results and caveats: Twins' surplus sharing was weaker for beta out-of-frame sequences.

The chain links TRBV18 to TRBJ2-1; D is possibly TRBD1 (5 bases). The clonotype originates from a young woman in good health. The specimen was memory (CD45RO+) T cells sorted from blood. In nucleotides, the CDR3 is TGTGCCAGCTCACCAGACAGTTTCTACAATGAGCAGTTCTTC. Translation gives CASSPDSFYNEQFF.